This T cell receptor beta chain was captured by sequencing in a study of neurological immune-mediated disorders. The study, taken as a whole, reports: HTLV-1-associated myelopathy had the most TCR clonal expansion, while multiple sclerosis had the least, a level that fell below healthy controls.

The CDR3 sequence is 16 residues long. The starting material, 2 million PBMCs stored at -80 C, gave rise to the unsorted libraries. The sample holds a few counts of this clonotype. Its antigen is not known. The method for making cDNA was 5'RACE, and it used 10-nucleotide random UMIs. A single record per CDR3 protein comes from TCRdb applying MiXCR to the 5' RACE reads. Altogether approximately 58,000 distinct CDR3 sequences are present, approximately 10% being singletons, with the ten largest covering 1.8%. Sequenced input: PBMCs. The chain is built from TRBV21-1 and TRBJ1-5; the D segment call TRBD1 is taken from the table without a DNA check. TRBV21-1 is a listed pseudogene. This receptor was taken from a man aged 55-75 years in good health. The CDR3 reads CASSKASGTENQPQHF. CDR3 bases: TGTGCCAGCAGCAAAGCTTCCGGGACAGAGAATCAGCCCCAGCATTTT.